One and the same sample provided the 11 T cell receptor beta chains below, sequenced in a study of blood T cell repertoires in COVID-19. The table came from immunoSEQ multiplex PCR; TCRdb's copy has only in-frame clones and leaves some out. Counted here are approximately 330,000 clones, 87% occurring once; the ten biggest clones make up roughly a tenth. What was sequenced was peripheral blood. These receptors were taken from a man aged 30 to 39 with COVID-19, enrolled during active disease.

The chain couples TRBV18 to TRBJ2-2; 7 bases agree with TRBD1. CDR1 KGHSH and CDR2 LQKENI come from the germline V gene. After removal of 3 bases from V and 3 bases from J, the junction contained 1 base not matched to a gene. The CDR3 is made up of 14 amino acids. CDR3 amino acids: CASSPQGDTGELFF. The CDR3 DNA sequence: TGTGCCAGCTCACCGCAGGGGGACACCGGGGAGCTGTTTTTT.

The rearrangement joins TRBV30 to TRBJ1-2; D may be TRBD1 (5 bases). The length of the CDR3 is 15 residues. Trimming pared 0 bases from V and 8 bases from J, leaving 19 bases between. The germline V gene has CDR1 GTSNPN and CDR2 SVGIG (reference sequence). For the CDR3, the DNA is TGTGCCTGGAGTGTAATGGGTCAGATAGGACACGGCTACACCTTC. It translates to CAWSVMGQIGHGYTF.

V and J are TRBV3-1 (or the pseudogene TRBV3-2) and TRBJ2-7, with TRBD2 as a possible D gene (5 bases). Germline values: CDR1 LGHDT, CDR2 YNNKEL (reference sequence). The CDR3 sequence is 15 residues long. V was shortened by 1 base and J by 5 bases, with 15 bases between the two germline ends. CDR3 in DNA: TGTGCCAGCAGCCAAGGAGGTGGGAGTTCCAACGAGCAGTACTTC. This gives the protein CASSQGGGSSNEQYF.

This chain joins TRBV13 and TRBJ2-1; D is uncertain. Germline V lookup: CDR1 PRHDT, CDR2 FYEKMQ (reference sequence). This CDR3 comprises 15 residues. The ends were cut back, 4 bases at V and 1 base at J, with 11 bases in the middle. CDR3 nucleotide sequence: TGTGCCAGCAGCTCCGACATTAGTTCCTACAATGAGCAGTTCTTC. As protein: CASSSDISSYNEQFF.

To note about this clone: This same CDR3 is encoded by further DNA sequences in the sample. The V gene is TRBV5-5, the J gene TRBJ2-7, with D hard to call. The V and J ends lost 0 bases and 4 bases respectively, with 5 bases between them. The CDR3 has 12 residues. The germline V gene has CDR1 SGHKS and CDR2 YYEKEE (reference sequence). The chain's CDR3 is CASSLGAYEQYF. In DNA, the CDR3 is TGTGCCAGCAGCTTGGGAGCTTACGAGCAGTACTTC.

CDR3 bases: TGTGCCAGCAGCACGGAGGGGCCCTACGAGCAGTACTTC. Translating it yields CASSTEGPYEQYF. The chain links TRBV7-3 to TRBJ2-7, with a tentative D call TRBD2 (6 bases). Germline V CDR1 and CDR2: SGHTA, FQGTGA. The CDR3 contains 13 residues. Trimming cost V 5 bases and J 2 bases, with 10 bases left between them. The full variable domain, completed using reference TRBV7-3 and TRBJ2-7, is GAGVSQTPSNKVTEKGKYVELRCDPISGHTALYWYRQSLGQGPEFLIYFQGTGAADDSGLPNDRFFAVRPEGSVSTLKIQRTERGDSAVYLCASSTEGPYEQYFGPGTRLTVT.

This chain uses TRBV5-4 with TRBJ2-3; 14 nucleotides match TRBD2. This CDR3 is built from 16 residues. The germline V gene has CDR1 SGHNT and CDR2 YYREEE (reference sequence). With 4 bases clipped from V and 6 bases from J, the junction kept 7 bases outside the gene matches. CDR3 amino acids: CASSVRLAGGPDTQYF. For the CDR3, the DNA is TGTGCCAGCAGCGTTAGACTAGCGGGGGGGCCTGATACGCAGTATTTT.

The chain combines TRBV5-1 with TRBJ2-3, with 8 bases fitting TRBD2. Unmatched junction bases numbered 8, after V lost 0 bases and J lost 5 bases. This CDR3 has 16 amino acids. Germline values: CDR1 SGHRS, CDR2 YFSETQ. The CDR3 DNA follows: TGCGCCAGCAGCTTGGAACCGGGACTAGTTTTAGATACGCAGTATTTT. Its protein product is CASSLEPGLVLDTQYF.

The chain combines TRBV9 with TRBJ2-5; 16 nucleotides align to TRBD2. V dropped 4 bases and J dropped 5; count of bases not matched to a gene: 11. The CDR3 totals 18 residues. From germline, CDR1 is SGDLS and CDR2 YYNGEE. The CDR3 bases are TGTGCCAGCAGCTACTCCCCCGGGACTAGCGGGGGGGTGGAGACCCAGTACTTC. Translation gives CASSYSPGTSGGVETQYF.

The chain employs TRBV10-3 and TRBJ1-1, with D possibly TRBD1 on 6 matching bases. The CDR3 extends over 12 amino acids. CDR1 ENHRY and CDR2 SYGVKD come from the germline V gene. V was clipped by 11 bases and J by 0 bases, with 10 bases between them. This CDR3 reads CASRTVNTEAFF. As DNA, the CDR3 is TGTGCCTCTAGGACAGTGAACACTGAAGCTTTCTTT.

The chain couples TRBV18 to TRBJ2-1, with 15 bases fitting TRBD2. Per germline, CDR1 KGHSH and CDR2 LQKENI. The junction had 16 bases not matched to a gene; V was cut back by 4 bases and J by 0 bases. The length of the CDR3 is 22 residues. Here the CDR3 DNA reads TGTGCCAGCTCACTATACACAGGACTAGCGGGAGGGCAAATGGGCTCCTACAATGAGCAGTTCTTC. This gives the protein CASSLYTGLAGGQMGSYNEQFF.